This T cell receptor beta chain comes out of a study of cytomegalovirus exposure and HLA in healthy donors. Note on this clone: What it binds is unknown.

The PCR was carried out with 60 Vbeta primers and 13 Jbeta primers. Here immunoSEQ multiplex PCR was the method, and the copy in TCRdb shows in-frame clones only, minus some. This sample carries approximately 69,000 clones, approximately 74% of them seen once, and the ten largest clones take about 20%. Healthy bone marrow donors made up the cohort. Trimming at V came to 5 bases and at J to 2 bases, leaving 7 bases not matched to a gene. CDR1 is MNHEY and CDR2 is SVGAGI in the germline V gene. The CDR3 consists of 15 residues. General observations from the study: Specificity for CMV antigens was confirmed in vitro for a few of the CMV-associated chains. Later work showed greater clonal expansion in HLA-associated TCR beta chains than in equally common others. For presence/absence analyses, sequencing depth was assumed to be roughly uniform across donors.

This rearrangement joins TRBV6-5 to TRBJ2-7; 9 nucleotides line up with TRBD1. Sequencing was done on a sample of PBMCs. The TCR originated in a woman in her 30s in good health and CMV-seropositive. The DNA for the CDR3 is TGTGCCAGCAGTAGACAGGGGGGGAAGGCCTACGAGCAGTACTTC. It yields the protein CASSRQGGKAYEQYF.